This TCR beta chain was recorded in a study of control samples from healthy donors and cancer patients (dated by TCRdb to about 2020). The library was obtained by the immunoSEQ multiplex PCR assay. What TCRdb holds here is the immuneACCESS table cut down to in-frame rearrangements. Part of the clones is not present; checked against another copy, under half of the missing clones reflect an unresolved V gene, and the others are unexplained. The sample table holds over 100,000 clones, of which more than 90% were seen once. Clones ranked in the top ten supply about 5.5% of the sample. On this clone itself: Its cognate antigen has yet to be identified. No qualities accompany the bases; no much larger clone lies one base away.

Sequences MNHEY (CDR1) and SVGAGI (CDR2) are obtained from the germline V gene. Relative to germline, V is 6 bases shorter and J is 6 bases shorter, with 19 bases between their ends. The CDR3 contains 15 residues, cysteine and phenylalanine counted. Only CDR3 DNA remains: 45 bases, in frame from the first base. Sequencing input: blood. The sequence links TRBV6-5 to TRBJ2-3; possibly the D gene is TRBD1, per 6 matching bases. This TCR derives from a man between 18 and 35 years old in good health. The CDR3 region has the sequence CASSNIYRDGDTQYF. The DNA is as follows: TGTGCCAGCAGCAATATATACAGGGATGGCGATACGCAGTATTTT.